This entry features one T cell receptor beta chain sequence. CDR3 length equals 18 residues. The germline V gene encodes CDR1 LNHNV and CDR2 YYDKDF (reference sequence). J was trimmed by 0 bases and V by 0 bases; bases with no gene match: 8. Libraries were prepared by immunoSEQ multiplex PCR; TCRdb keeps only in-frame clonotypes and omits some of them. Of hundreds of thousands of clones in the sample, 88% were seen once. This specimen comes from a study of blood T cell repertoires in COVID-19. The receptor was isolated from a woman aged 55-69 years in a cohort exposed to, infected with or recovered from COVID-19 (not recorded which). What was sequenced was PBMCs or T cells enriched from blood (not recorded which). This chain uses TRBV15 with TRBJ2-3; 8 bases are shared with TRBD2. CDR3 bases: TGTGCCACCAGCAGAGATCTAACGCGGGAGGACAGCACAGATACGCAGTATTTT. Translation: CATSRDLTREDSTDTQYF.